The sequence of this TCR beta chain was determined in a study of blood T cell repertoires in COVID-19. About the study: PBMCs, B-cell-depleted T cells, or T cells provided the cDNA or gDNA that made up the material.

Participant ages covered about 18 to 89 years across about 25 US areas. As originally analysed: Reference gene primer amplification in the assay estimated nucleated cell counts. This table comes from immunoSEQ multiplex PCR, and its TCRdb copy is limited to in-frame clones, with some not included. That table furnishes V, J and clone size, whereas the DNA furnished D and trimming. Among about 210,000 clones listed, about 86% were seen once. Germline CDR1 MNHEY, CDR2 SVGAGI. V lost 5 bases, J lost 6 bases, and 13 bases lay in between. The length of the CDR3 is 13 residues. The rearrangement joins TRBV6-5 to TRBJ2-5; TRBD2 might be the D (7 bases). The sequencing sample was made of PBMCs or T cells enriched from blood (not recorded which). This sequence originates from a middle-aged woman with acute COVID-19. This CDR3 is CASSQQGLQTQYF. CDR3 DNA sequence: TGTGCCAGCAGTCAACAGGGACTACAGACCCAGTACTTC.